The clone carrying this TCR beta chain was detected only once. Generated by immunoSEQ multiplex PCR, the TCRdb table keeps only in-frame clones and is missing some. The sample shows around 310,000 clones, under 90% of them seen only once. This entry belongs to a study of blood T cell repertoires in COVID-19. CDR1 is LGHNT, CDR2 FRNRAP, per germline. CDR3 length equals 15 residues. J lost 4 bases, V lost 1 base, and 5 bases had no gene match. Sequencing input: PBMCs or T cells enriched from blood (not recorded which). The genes are TRBV12-5 and TRBJ2-5, with 8 bases identical to TRBD2. The clonotype originates from a woman under 40 who had recovered from COVID-19. The CDR3 sequence is CASGLGTSGGETQYF. The CDR3 coding sequence is TGTGCTAGTGGTTTGGGAACTAGCGGAGGAGAGACCCAGTACTTC.